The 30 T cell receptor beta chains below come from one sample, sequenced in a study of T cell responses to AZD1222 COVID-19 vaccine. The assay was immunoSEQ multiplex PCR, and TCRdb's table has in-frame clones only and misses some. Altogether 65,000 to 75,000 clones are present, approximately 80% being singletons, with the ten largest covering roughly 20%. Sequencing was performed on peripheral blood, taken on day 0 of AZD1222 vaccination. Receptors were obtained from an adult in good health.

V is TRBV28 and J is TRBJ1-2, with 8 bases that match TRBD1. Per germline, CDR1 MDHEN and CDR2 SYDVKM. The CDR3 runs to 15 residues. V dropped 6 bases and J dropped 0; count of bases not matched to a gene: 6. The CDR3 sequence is CASSVGTGANYGYTF. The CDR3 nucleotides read TGTGCCAGCAGCGTTGGGACAGGAGCTAACTATGGCTACACCTTC.

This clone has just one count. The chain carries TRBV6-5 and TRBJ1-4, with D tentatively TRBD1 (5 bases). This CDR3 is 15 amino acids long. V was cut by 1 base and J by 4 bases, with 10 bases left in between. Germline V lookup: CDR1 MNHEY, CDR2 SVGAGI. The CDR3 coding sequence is TGTGCCAGCAGTTACTTTCGGGGGGGTAATGAAAAACTGTTTTTT. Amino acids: CASSYFRGGNEKLFF.

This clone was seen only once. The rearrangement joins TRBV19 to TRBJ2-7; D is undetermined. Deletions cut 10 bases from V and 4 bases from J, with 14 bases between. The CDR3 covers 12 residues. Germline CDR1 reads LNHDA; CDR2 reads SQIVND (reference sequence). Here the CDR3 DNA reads TGTGCCACCTCCACTCCAAAGTACGAGCAGTACTTC. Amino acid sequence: CATSTPKYEQYF. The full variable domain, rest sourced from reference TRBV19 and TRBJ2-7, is DGGITQSPKYLFRKEGQNVTLSCEQNLNHDAMYWYRQDPGQGLRLIYYSQIVNDFQKGDIAEGYSVSREKKESFPLTVTSAQKNPTAFYLCATSTPKYEQYFGPGTRLTVT.

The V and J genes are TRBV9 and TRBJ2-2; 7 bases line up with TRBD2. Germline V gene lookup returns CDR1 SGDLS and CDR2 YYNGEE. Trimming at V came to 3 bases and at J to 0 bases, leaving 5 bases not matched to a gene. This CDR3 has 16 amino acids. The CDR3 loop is CASSATAGANTGELFF. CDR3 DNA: TGTGCCAGCAGCGCTACCGCGGGGGCGAACACCGGGGAGCTGTTTTTT.

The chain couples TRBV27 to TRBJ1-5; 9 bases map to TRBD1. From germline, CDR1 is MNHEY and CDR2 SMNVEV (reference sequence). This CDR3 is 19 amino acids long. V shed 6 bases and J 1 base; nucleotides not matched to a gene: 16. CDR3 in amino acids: CASSSLMFTGGKSNQPQHF. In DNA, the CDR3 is TGTGCCAGCAGCTCACTTATGTTTACAGGGGGCAAAAGCAATCAGCCCCAGCATTTT.

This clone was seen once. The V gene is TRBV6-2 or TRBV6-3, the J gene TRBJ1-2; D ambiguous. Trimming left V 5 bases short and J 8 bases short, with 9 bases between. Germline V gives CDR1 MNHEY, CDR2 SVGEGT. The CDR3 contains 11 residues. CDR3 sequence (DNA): TGTGCCAGCAGTGCCGGTGAAGGCTACACCTTC. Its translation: CASSAGEGYTF.

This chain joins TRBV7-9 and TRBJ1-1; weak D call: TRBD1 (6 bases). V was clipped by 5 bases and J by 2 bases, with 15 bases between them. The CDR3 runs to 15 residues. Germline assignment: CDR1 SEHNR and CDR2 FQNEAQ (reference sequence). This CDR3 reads CASSPPGQENTEAFF. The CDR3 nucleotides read TGTGCCAGCAGCCCTCCGGGACAAGAAAACACTGAAGCTTTCTTT.

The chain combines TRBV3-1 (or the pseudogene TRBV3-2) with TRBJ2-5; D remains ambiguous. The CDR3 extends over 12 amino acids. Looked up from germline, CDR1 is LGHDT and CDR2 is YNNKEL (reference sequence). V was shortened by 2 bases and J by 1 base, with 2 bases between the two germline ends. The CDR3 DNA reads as TGTGCCAGCAGCCAAAGCCAAGAGACCCAGTACTTC. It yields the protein CASSQSQETQYF.

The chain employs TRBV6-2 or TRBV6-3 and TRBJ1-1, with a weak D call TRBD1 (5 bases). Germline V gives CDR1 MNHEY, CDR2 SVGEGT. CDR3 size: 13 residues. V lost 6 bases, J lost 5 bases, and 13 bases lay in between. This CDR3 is CASSSWGGTEAFF. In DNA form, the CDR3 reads TGTGCCAGCAGCTCCTGGGGGGGTACTGAAGCTTTCTTT.

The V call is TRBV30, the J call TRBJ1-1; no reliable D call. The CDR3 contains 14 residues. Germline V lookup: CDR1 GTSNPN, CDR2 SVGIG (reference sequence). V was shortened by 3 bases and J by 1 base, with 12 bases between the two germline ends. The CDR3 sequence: CAWSRGVRNTEAFF. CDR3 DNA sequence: TGTGCCTGGAGCCGGGGAGTCAGGAACACTGAAGCTTTCTTT.

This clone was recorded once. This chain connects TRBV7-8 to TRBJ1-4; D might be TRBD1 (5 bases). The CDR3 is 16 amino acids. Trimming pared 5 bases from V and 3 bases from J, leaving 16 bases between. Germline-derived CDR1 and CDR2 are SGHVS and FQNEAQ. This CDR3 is CASSPPTGLSNEKLFF. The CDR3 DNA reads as TGTGCCAGCAGCCCCCCCACGGGGCTATCTAATGAAAAACTGTTTTTT.

CDR3 residues: CASRSPSLDTQYF. CDR3 DNA: TGTGCCAGCAGGTCACCCTCGTTGGATACGCAGTATTTT. The J gene is TRBJ2-3, the V gene TRBV6-6; no clear D gene. Germline V gives CDR1 MNHNY, CDR2 SVGAGI (reference sequence). This CDR3 is 13 amino acids long. V dropped 6 bases and J dropped 6 bases, with 13 bases sitting between them.

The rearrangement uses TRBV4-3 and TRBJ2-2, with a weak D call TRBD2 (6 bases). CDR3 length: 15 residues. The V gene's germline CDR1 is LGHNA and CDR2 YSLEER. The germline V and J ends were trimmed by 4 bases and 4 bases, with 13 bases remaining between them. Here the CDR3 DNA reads TGCGCCAGCAGCCCTTGGAGGGGCAGCACCGGGGAGCTGTTTTTT. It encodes CASSPWRGSTGELFF.

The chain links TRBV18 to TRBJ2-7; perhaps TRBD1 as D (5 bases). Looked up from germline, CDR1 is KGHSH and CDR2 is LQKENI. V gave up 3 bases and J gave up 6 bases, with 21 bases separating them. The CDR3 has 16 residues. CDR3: CASSPGPGVTLGEQYF. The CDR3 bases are TGTGCCAGCTCACCGGGGCCAGGAGTTACACTTGGCGAGCAGTACTTC.

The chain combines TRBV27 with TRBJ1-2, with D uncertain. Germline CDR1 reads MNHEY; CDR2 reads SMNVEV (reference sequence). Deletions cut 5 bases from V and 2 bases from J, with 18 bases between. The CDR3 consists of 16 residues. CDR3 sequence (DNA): TGTGCCAGCAGTCCTCGAGTGTTACGGCAGAACTATGGCTACACCTTC. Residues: CASSPRVLRQNYGYTF.

CDR3 protein: CATSREQGARVTGELFF. The CDR3 region has the DNA TGTGCCACCAGCAGAGAACAGGGGGCGCGTGTGACCGGGGAGCTGTTTTTT. The rearrangement links TRBV15 to TRBJ2-2; 9 nucleotides agree with TRBD1. Trimming at V came to 0 bases and at J to 5 bases, leaving 7 bases not matched to a gene. CDR3 length: 17 amino acids. Germline assignment: CDR1 LNHNV and CDR2 YYDKDF (reference sequence). Combining the CDR3 with reference TRBV15 and TRBJ2-2 gives the whole variable domain DAMVIQNPRYQVTQFGKPVTLSCSQTLNHNVMYWYQQKSSQAPKLLFHYYDKDFNNEADTPDNFQSRRPNTSFCFLDIRSPGLGDTAMYLCATSREQGARVTGELFFGEGSRLTVL.

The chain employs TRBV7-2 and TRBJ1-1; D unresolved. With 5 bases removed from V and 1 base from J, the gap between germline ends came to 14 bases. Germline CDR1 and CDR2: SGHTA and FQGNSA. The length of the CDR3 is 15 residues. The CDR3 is CASSPLGPWNTEAFF. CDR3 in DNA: TGTGCCAGCAGCCCCCTAGGACCTTGGAACACTGAAGCTTTCTTT.

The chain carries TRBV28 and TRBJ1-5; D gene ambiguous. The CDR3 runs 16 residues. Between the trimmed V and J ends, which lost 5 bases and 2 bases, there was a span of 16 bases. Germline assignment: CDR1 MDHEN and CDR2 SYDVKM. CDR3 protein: CASSANLRPGNQPQHF. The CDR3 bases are TGTGCCAGCAGTGCCAACCTCCGGCCGGGCAATCAGCCCCAGCATTTT.

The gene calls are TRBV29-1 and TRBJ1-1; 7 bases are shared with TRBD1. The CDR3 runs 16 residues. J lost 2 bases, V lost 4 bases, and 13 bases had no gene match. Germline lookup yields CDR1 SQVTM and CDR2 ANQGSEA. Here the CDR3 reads CSVVGAGQAVNTEAFF. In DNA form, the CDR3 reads TGCAGCGTTGTGGGCGCCGGACAGGCCGTTAACACTGAAGCTTTCTTT.

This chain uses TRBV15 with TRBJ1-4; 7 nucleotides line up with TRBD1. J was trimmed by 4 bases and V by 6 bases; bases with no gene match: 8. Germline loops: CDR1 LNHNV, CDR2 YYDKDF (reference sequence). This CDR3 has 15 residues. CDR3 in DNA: TGTGCCACCAGGACCGACAGGGATCATAATGAAAAACTGTTTTTT. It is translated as CATRTDRDHNEKLFF.

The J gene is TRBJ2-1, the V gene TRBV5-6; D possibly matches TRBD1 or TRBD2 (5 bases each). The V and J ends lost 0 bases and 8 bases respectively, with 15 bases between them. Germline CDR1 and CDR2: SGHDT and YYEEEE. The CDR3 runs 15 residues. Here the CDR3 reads CASSLEVRGRDEQFF. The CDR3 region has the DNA TGTGCCAGCAGCTTGGAAGTTAGGGGACGGGATGAGCAGTTCTTC.

The CDR3 bases are TGTGCCAGCAGCCAAGTACGGGAGACCCAGTACTTC. Protein sequence: CASSQVRETQYF. This rearrangement joins TRBV14 to TRBJ2-5; D ambiguous. This CDR3 contains 12 residues. Germline V CDR1 and CDR2: SGHDN, FVKESK. V dropped 1 base and J dropped 5 bases, with 5 bases sitting between them.

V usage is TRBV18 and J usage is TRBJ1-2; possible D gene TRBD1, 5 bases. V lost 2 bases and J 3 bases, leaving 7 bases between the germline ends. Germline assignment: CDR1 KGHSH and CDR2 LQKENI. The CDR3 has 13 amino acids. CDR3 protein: CASSPARDYGYTF. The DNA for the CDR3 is TGTGCCAGCTCACCAGCCAGGGACTATGGCTACACCTTC.

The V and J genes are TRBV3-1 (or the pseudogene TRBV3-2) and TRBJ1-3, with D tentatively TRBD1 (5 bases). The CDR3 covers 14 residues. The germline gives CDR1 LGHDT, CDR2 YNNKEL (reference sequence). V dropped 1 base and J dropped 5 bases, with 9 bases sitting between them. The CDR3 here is CASSQATARNTIYF. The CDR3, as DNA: TGTGCCAGCAGCCAAGCGACAGCTAGAAACACCATATATTTT.

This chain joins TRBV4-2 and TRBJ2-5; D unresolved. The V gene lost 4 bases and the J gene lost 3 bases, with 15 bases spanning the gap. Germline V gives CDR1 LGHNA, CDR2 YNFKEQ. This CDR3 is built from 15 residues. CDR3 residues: CASSPPWGQKETQYF. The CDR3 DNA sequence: TGTGCCAGCAGCCCCCCCTGGGGTCAGAAAGAGACCCAGTACTTC.

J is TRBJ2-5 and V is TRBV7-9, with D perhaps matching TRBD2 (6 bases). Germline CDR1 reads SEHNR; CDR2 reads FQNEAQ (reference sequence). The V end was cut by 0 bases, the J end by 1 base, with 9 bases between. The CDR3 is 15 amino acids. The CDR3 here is CASSLALTSQETQYF. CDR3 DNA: TGTGCCAGCAGCTTAGCCCTGACTAGCCAAGAGACCCAGTACTTC.

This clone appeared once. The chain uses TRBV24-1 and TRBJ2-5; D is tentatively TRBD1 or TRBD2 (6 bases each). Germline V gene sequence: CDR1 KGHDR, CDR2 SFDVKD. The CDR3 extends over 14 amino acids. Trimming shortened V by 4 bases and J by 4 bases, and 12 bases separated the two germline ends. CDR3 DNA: TGTGCCACCAGTGAGTGGGGGGCCGGAGAGACCCAGTACTTC. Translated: CATSEWGAGETQYF.

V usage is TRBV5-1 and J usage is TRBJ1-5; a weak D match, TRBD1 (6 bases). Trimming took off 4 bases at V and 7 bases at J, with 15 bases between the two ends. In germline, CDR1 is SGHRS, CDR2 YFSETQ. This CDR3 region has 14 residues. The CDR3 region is CASSPSGGAQPQHF. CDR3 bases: TGCGCCAGCAGCCCGTCGGGGGGGGCACAGCCCCAGCATTTT.

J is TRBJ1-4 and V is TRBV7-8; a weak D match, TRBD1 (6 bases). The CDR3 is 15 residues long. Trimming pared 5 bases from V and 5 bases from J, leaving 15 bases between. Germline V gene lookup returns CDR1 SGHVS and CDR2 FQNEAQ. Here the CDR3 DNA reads TGTGCCAGCAGCACCCCAGGGGCCGTCAATGAAAAACTGTTTTTT. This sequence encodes CASSTPGAVNEKLFF.

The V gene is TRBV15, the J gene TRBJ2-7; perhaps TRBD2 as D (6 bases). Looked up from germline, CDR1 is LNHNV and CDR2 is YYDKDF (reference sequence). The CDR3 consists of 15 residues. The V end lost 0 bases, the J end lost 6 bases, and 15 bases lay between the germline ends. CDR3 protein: CATSRELEGSGEQYF. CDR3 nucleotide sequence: TGTGCCACCAGCAGAGAGTTGGAGGGGTCAGGCGAGCAGTACTTC.